Presented here are 25 T cell receptor beta chains from one specimen sequenced in a study of beta chain features in type 1 diabetes (dated by TCRdb to the late 2010s). What the work shows at the level of the full study, not this receptor alone: Type 1 diabetes patients showed a moderate but significant shortening of TCRB CDR3 length in all four CD4+ subsets.

These receptors' antigens are unknown. The library relied on the immunoSEQ multiplex PCR assay. The High Capacity cDNA Reverse Transcription Kit was used to reverse transcribe all of the isolated RNA, meaning that expressed TCRB transcripts were what got sequenced. Not all clones reach the TCRdb copy of this immuneACCESS table, which keeps in-frame sequences only. Checked studies attribute under half of the gap to unresolved V genes and leave the rest unexplained. Here the sample has roughly 160,000 clones; 6.5% to 9.5% occur a single time. Clones ranked in the top ten supply approximately 0.85% of the sample. Sequencing used central memory CD4+ T cells from blood. These receptors were collected from a woman between 35 and 50 years old with type 1 diabetes.

The genes are TRBV19 and TRBJ2-1; TRBD2 might be the D (6 bases). CDR3 length equals 17 residues. V shed 4 bases and J shed 4 bases, with 20 bases lying between them. Germline CDR1 reads LNHDA; CDR2 reads SQIVND (reference sequence). CDR3 coding DNA: TGTGCCAGTAGTAGGCTCAATAAAGCGGGCTTATACAATGAGCAGTTCTTC. Translated: CASSRLNKAGLYNEQFF.

The chain joins TRBV9 to TRBJ2-1, with 12 positions matching TRBD2. CDR3 length: 15 residues. Per germline, CDR1 SGDLS and CDR2 YYNGEE. Trimming at V came to 3 bases and at J to 6 bases, leaving 4 bases not matched to a gene. The CDR3 loop is CASSAGLAGINEQFF. CDR3 DNA sequence: TGTGCCAGCAGCGCGGGACTAGCGGGTATCAATGAGCAGTTCTTC. Together with reference TRBV9 and TRBJ2-1, the CDR3 gives the full variable domain: DSGVTQTPKHLITATGQRVTLRCSPRSGDLSVYWYQQSLDQGLQFLIQYYNGEERAKGNILERFSAQQFPDLHSELNLSSLELGDSALYFCASSAGLAGINEQFFGPGTRLTVL.

This clone was counted only a few times. V gene TRBV9 combines with J gene TRBJ2-3; maybe TRBD1 (5 bases). V was clipped by 3 bases and J by 10 bases, with 18 bases between them. The V gene's germline CDR1 is SGDLS and CDR2 YYNGEE. CDR3 length equals 14 residues. This CDR3 reads CASSEGRSLGAQYF. The CDR3 DNA is TGTGCCAGCAGCGAGGGCAGATCCTTAGGGGCGCAGTATTTT.

This sequence joins TRBV4-3 and TRBJ2-2; no reliable D call. The V gene lost 1 base and the J gene lost 4 bases, with 7 bases spanning the gap. Germline V gene sequence: CDR1 LGHNA, CDR2 YSLEER. The CDR3 loop spans 14 amino acids. CDR3 in amino acids: CASSQVRSTGELFF. CDR3 bases: TGCGCCAGCAGCCAAGTGCGGAGCACCGGGGAGCTGTTTTTT.

This chain connects TRBV30 to TRBJ2-7; D might be TRBD2 (7 bases). Per the germline V gene, CDR1 is GTSNPN and CDR2 is SVGIG (reference sequence). The CDR3 is 14 residues long. V shed 2 bases and J shed 5 bases, with 16 bases lying between them. The DNA for the CDR3 is TGTGCCTGGAGTCGGGGGGCGTCGGGAAACGAGCAGTACTTC. It codes for CAWSRGASGNEQYF.

This clone turned up a few times. V is TRBV9 and J is TRBJ2-7, with D possibly matching TRBD2 (5 bases). This CDR3 is 15 amino acids long. Germline CDR1 SGDLS, CDR2 YYNGEE. V was pared by 0 bases and J by 0 bases, with 10 bases between. The CDR3 DNA follows: TGTGCCAGCAGCGTAGCTACGAGCGGCTCCTACGAGCAGTACTTC. Residues: CASSVATSGSYEQYF.

This clone was observed a handful of times. The chain uses TRBV7-2 and TRBJ1-1, with a possible D match to TRBD1 (5 bases). Trimming pared 10 bases from V and 4 bases from J, leaving 13 bases between. Looked up from germline, CDR1 is SGHTA and CDR2 is FQGNSA. The CDR3 extends over 12 amino acids. The CDR3 loop is CATGDGVTEAFF. The DNA of the CDR3 is TGTGCCACGGGGGATGGGGTCACTGAAGCTTTCTTT.

The chain links TRBV6-1 to TRBJ2-5, with TRBD2 matching 8 bases. Germline V CDR1 and CDR2: MNHNS, SASEGT. CDR3 length equals 14 residues. Germline trimming cut 5 bases from V and 1 base from J; bases unmatched to any gene: 3. The CDR3 sequence: CASSNSGIQETQYF. The CDR3 region has the DNA TGTGCCAGCAGTAATAGCGGGATCCAAGAGACCCAGTACTTC.

The chain joins TRBV19 to TRBJ2-5, with a tentative D call TRBD2 (6 bases). CDR1 is LNHDA and CDR2 is SQIVND in the germline V gene (reference sequence). This CDR3 has 12 residues. Trimming removed 5 bases from V and 5 bases from J, with 9 bases in between. In DNA, the CDR3 is TGTGCCAGTAGTCCAGGGAGGGAGACCCAGTACTTC. Protein: CASSPGRETQYF.

V and J are TRBV7-9 and TRBJ2-1; 10 positions agree with TRBD2. This CDR3 region has 19 residues. Germline CDR1 SEHNR, CDR2 FQNEAQ (reference sequence). V was pared by 1 base and J by 5 bases, with 14 bases of the junction left unmatched. The CDR3 bases are TGTGCCAGCAGCTTAGGGTTTAGCGGGGGGCGTCTGGTGAACAATGAGCAGTTCTTC. Translating it yields CASSLGFSGGRLVNNEQFF.

The chain joins TRBV6-5 to TRBJ1-1; TRBD1 might be the D (5 bases). Trimming left V 7 bases short and J 10 bases short, with 13 bases between. Germline V gene lookup returns CDR1 MNHEY and CDR2 SVGAGI. The CDR3 sequence is 11 residues long. The CDR3 sequence is CASIQGSRAFF. In DNA, the CDR3 is TGTGCCAGCATCCAGGGAAGTAGAGCTTTCTTT.

The chain employs TRBV29-1 and TRBJ1-2; tentatively, D is TRBD1 (5 bases). The CDR3 contains 15 residues. The germline CDR1 and CDR2 sequences are SQVTM and ANQGSEA. Trimming left V 4 bases short and J 5 bases short, with 20 bases between. DNA of the CDR3: TGCAGCGTTGGAAGTTCCAAGACAGCTCCTTATGGCTACACCTTC. It specifies CSVGSSKTAPYGYTF.

The chain uses TRBV7-9 and TRBJ2-1; 13 positions agree with TRBD2. The V and J ends lost 5 bases and 9 bases, in that order; junction bases with no gene match: 7. CDR1 and CDR2 (germline): SEHNR, FQNEAQ (reference sequence). This CDR3 is 15 amino acids long. The CDR3 protein is CASSQGLAGYVEQFF. In DNA form, the CDR3 reads TGTGCCAGCAGCCAGGGACTAGCGGGATATGTTGAGCAGTTCTTC.

This chain joins TRBV9 and TRBJ2-2, with D unclear. The CDR3 runs to 13 residues. The V and J ends lost 6 bases and 3 bases respectively, with 9 bases between them. Germline V CDR1 and CDR2: SGDLS, YYNGEE. CDR3 coding DNA: TGTGCCAGCACCCCAACGGACACCGGGGAGCTGTTTTTT. Protein product: CASTPTDTGELFF.

The rearrangement links TRBV7-2 to TRBJ1-2, with TRBD1 as a possible D gene (6 bases). This CDR3 is built from 15 residues. V was cut by 1 base and J by 8 bases, with 17 bases left in between. Germline CDR1 and CDR2: SGHTA and FQGNSA. The CDR3 sequence: CASSLEGGGALGYTF. The DNA for the CDR3 is TGTGCCAGCAGCTTAGAAGGGGGGGGAGCCTTGGGCTACACCTTC.

Ten or more counts support this clone. The sample contains more than one DNA sequence encoding this CDR3. The chain combines TRBV18 with TRBJ2-5; D unresolved. CDR1 is KGHSH and CDR2 is LQKENI in the germline V gene. This CDR3 has 14 residues. V lost 0 bases, J lost 1 base, and 6 bases lay in between. CDR3 residues: CASSPPTVQETQYF. The CDR3 nucleotides read TGTGCCAGCTCACCACCAACAGTCCAAGAGACCCAGTACTTC.

This clone was observed a handful of times. DNA for the CDR3: TGTGCCACCAGCAAGGCAGGGGCCTCCTTCGGCCTTGGCTACACCTTC. Its protein is CATSKAGASFGLGYTF. The chain uses TRBV15 and TRBJ1-2; tentative D call: TRBD1 (6 bases). The CDR3 contains 16 residues. Germline CDR1 and CDR2: LNHNV and YYDKDF (reference sequence). Deletions cut 4 bases from V and 7 bases from J, with 22 bases between.

A few counts support this clone. The chain carries TRBV6-5 and TRBJ2-5; D is unclear. V lost 1 base, J lost 4 bases, and 10 bases lay in between. Germline assignment: CDR1 MNHEY and CDR2 SVGAGI. This CDR3 is 14 amino acids long. CDR3: CASSYLAGLETQYF. Here the CDR3 DNA reads TGTGCCAGCAGTTACTTGGCAGGCTTAGAGACCCAGTACTTC.

Only a few counts were recorded for this clone. This chain connects TRBV27 to TRBJ1-1; 7 bases map to TRBD1. This CDR3 region has 13 residues. The germline gives CDR1 MNHEY, CDR2 SMNVEV (reference sequence). Trimming removed 10 bases from V and 1 base from J; junction bases left unmatched: 6. The CDR3, as DNA: TGTGCCACCTTCGACAGGGAGAACACTGAAGCTTTCTTT. Its protein is CATFDRENTEAFF.

CDR3 sequence reads: CASSLEGTGEAFF. As DNA, the CDR3 is TGTGCCAGCAGCTTAGAGGGGACAGGTGAAGCTTTCTTT. The chain couples TRBV7-8 to TRBJ1-1; TRBD1 agrees at 8 bases. The CDR3 contains 13 residues. Germline CDR1 SGHVS, CDR2 FQNEAQ. V was clipped by 1 base and J by 7 bases; unmatched bases: 2.

The chain combines TRBV6-1 with TRBJ2-1, with 12 nucleotides matching TRBD2. This CDR3 contains 15 residues. Germline V gene data show CDR1 as MNHNS and CDR2 as SASEGT. The J segment lost 4 bases and the V segment lost 5 bases, leaving 3 bases of the junction unmatched. The CDR3 DNA reads TGTGCCAGCAGTATACTAGCGGGGGGATACAATGAGCAGTTCTTC. This codes for CASSILAGGYNEQFF.

In its sample, this clone was seen a few times. The V call is TRBV29-1, the J call TRBJ2-7; 8 bases line up with TRBD1. The V gene end was trimmed by 4 bases and the J gene end by 3 bases; junction bases not matched to a gene: 11. Germline assignment: CDR1 SQVTM and CDR2 ANQGSEA. This CDR3 comprises 15 residues. As DNA, the CDR3 is TGCAGCGTTGCACACTCCGGACAGGGTAGCTACGAGCAGTACTTC. Translated: CSVAHSGQGSYEQYF.

The chain joins TRBV28 to TRBJ2-3, with a weak D call TRBD2 (7 bases). Germline V gene data show CDR1 as MDHEN and CDR2 as SYDVKM. This CDR3 region has 15 residues. The V end lost 5 bases, the J end lost 0 bases, and 12 bases lay between the germline ends. Here the CDR3 reads CASSKGGESTDTQYF. CDR3 in DNA: TGTGCCAGCAGTAAAGGGGGGGAGAGCACAGATACGCAGTATTTT.

There are many counts of this clone. The chain combines TRBV5-4 with TRBJ2-2; the match to TRBD2 covers 9 bases. The CDR3 consists of 16 residues. The germline V gene has CDR1 SGHNT and CDR2 YYREEE (reference sequence). The trim removed 4 bases at V and 7 bases at J, leaving 11 bases unmatched. In DNA form, the CDR3 reads TGTGCCAGCAGCCCCTTAGCGGGAGCGGAAGACGGGGAGCTGTTTTTT. Translating it yields CASSPLAGAEDGELFF.

J is TRBJ2-5 and V is TRBV5-1; D call uncertain. V lost 0 bases and J lost 0, with 6 bases in between. The CDR3 loop spans 14 amino acids. Germline V gene data show CDR1 as SGHRS and CDR2 as YFSETQ. CDR3 nucleotides: TGCGCCAGCAGCTTGGTTCCAGACCAAGAGACCCAGTACTTC. It specifies CASSLVPDQETQYF. The full variable domain, its missing parts supplied by reference TRBV5-1 and TRBJ2-5, is KAGVTQTPRYLIKTRGQQVTLSCSPISGHRSVSWYQQTPGQGLQFLFEYFSETQRNKGNFPGRFSGRQFSNSRSEMNVSTLELGDSALYLCASSLVPDQETQYFGPGTRLLVL.